This T cell receptor beta chain is drawn from a study of cytomegalovirus exposure and HLA in healthy donors. As for this clone: Its specificity is not known.

Losses at the gene ends were 5 bases for V and 4 bases for J; bases not matched to a gene: 8. The CDR3 sequence is 15 residues long. Germline V lookup: CDR1 SGHNT, CDR2 YENEEA. General study results and limits: Accounts indicate the classifier identified cytomegalovirus status with strong specificity and sensitivity.

The PCR ran on 60 Vbeta and 13 Jbeta primers. Assay: immunoSEQ multiplex PCR; the TCRdb copy retains only in-frame clones and omits some. The sample yields some 140,000 clones, under 80% seen once. The source of this sequence is a woman aged 50 to 60 in good health and CMV-seropositive. The chain carries TRBV11-3 and TRBJ2-4; 7 bases map to TRBD2. Sequenced: PBMCs. The CDR3 here is CASSPSGGQKNIQYF. CDR3 coding DNA: TGTGCCAGCAGCCCTTCGGGGGGTCAGAAAAACATTCAGTACTTC.